Following are 32 T cell receptor beta chains from one sample sequenced in a study of blood T cell repertoires in COVID-19. Repertoires were generated with immunoSEQ multiplex PCR, while TCRdb's copy carries only in-frame clones and drops some. The table includes 130,000 to 150,000 clones, just under 85% detected once. The sequenced sample was peripheral blood. These receptors came from a woman aged 80 or over with acute or convalescent COVID-19.

The V call is TRBV9, the J call TRBJ1-3; TRBD1 agrees at 9 bases. Germline V gene sequence: CDR1 SGDLS, CDR2 YYNGEE. The CDR3 is 16 residues long. The V gene end was trimmed by 4 bases and the J gene end by 1 base; junction bases not matched to a gene: 6. The CDR3 spells CASSRGQGLSGNTIYF. In DNA form, the CDR3 reads TGTGCCAGCAGCAGGGGACAGGGACTTTCTGGAAACACCATATATTTT.

About this clone itself: One end of the junction varies from germline; a read error may be responsible. The V gene is TRBV9, the J gene TRBJ1-3; D might be TRBD1 (5 bases). Germline V gene data show CDR1 as SGDLS and CDR2 as YYNGEE. This CDR3 contains 14 residues. This CDR3 is CASRVDSSGNTIYF. The CDR3 DNA follows: TGTGCCAGCAGAGTAGACAGTTCCGGAAACACCATATATTTT.

This clone was seen just once. The chain uses TRBV6-5 and TRBJ1-1; no reliable D call. CDR1 and CDR2 from the germline V gene are MNHEY and SVGAGI. CDR3 length equals 12 residues. V dropped 6 bases and J dropped 4 bases, with 9 bases sitting between them. Written as DNA, the CDR3 is TGTGCCAGCAGCAACAGCATCACTGAAGCTTTCTTT. It specifies CASSNSITEAFF.

The rearrangement uses TRBV7-9 and TRBJ2-7; D ambiguous. The CDR3 is made up of 12 amino acids. V was clipped by 5 bases and J by 0 bases, with 5 bases between them. CDR1 is SEHNR and CDR2 is FQNEAQ in the germline V gene (reference sequence). The DNA for the CDR3 is TGTGCCAGCAGCCCCAACTCCTACGAGCAGTACTTC. Its translation is CASSPNSYEQYF.

The V call is TRBV5-1, the J call TRBJ1-2, with TRBD1 matching over 7 bases. Per the germline V gene, CDR1 is SGHRS and CDR2 is YFSETQ. The CDR3 length is 15 residues. Losses at the gene ends were 0 bases for V and 7 bases for J; bases not matched to a gene: 9. The CDR3 sequence: CASSLEGAQYGGYTF. The CDR3 nucleotides read TGCGCCAGCAGCTTGGAGGGGGCGCAGTATGGTGGCTACACCTTC.

The V and J genes are TRBV27 and TRBJ1-6; D remains ambiguous. Trimming took off 3 bases at V and 5 bases at J, with 8 bases between the two ends. The CDR3 spans 14 residues. The V gene's germline CDR1 is MNHEY and CDR2 SMNVEV (reference sequence). The CDR3: CASSLGQNNSPLHF. The CDR3 DNA reads as TGTGCCAGCAGTTTGGGCCAGAATAATTCACCCCTCCACTTT.

As to this clone: Additional DNA sequences in this sample encode the identical CDR3. The chain uses TRBV6-5 and TRBJ1-1, with a weak D call TRBD1 (6 bases). Trimming removed 2 bases at V and 3 bases at J, with 10 bases between. This CDR3 is 14 amino acids long. Germline V gives CDR1 MNHEY, CDR2 SVGAGI. The CDR3: CASSYRGGDTEAFF. DNA for the CDR3: TGTGCCAGCAGTTACCGTGGGGGCGACACTGAAGCTTTCTTT.

This chain connects TRBV19 to TRBJ2-1, with 9 bases that match TRBD2. With V trimmed by 4 bases and J by 12 bases, 13 bases remained unmatched. CDR1 is LNHDA, CDR2 SQIVND, per germline (reference sequence). The CDR3 consists of 15 residues. The CDR3 nucleotides read TGTGCCAGTAGTACCGGGACTAGCAGGAGGTTTGTGCAGTTCTTC. Its translation is CASSTGTSRRFVQFF. The variable domain in full, completed from reference TRBV19 and TRBJ2-1, reads DGGITQSPKYLFRKEGQNVTLSCEQNLNHDAMYWYRQDPGQGLRLIYYSQIVNDFQKGDIAEGYSVSREKKESFPLTVTSAQKNPTAFYLCASSTGTSRRFVQFFGPGTRLTVL.

The chain is built from TRBV7-2 and TRBJ2-7, with D possibly being TRBD2 (6 bases). The ends were cut back, 4 bases at V and 4 bases at J, with 17 bases in the middle. Germline-derived CDR1 and CDR2 are SGHTA and FQGNSA. The CDR3 is made up of 15 amino acids. The CDR3 protein is CASSSNSDYPYEQYF. In nucleotides, the CDR3 is TGTGCCAGCAGCTCTAACTCGGACTACCCTTACGAGCAGTACTTC. The variable domain in full, with the rest retrieved from reference TRBV7-2 and TRBJ2-7, is GAGVSQSPSNKVTEKGKDVELRCDPISGHTALYWYRQSLGQGLEFLIYFQGNSAPDKSGLPSDRFSAERTGGSVSTLTIQRTQQEDSAVYLCASSSNSDYPYEQYFGPGTRLTVT.

J is TRBJ1-5 and V is TRBV10-3, with TRBD1 identical over 11 bases. From germline, CDR1 is ENHRY and CDR2 SYGVKD. The ends lost 6 bases at V and 4 bases at J; junction bases unmatched: 5. The CDR3 runs 15 residues. The CDR3 sequence is CAIRAGTGGNQPQHF. As DNA, the CDR3 is TGTGCCATCAGAGCCGGGACAGGGGGAAATCAGCCCCAGCATTTT.

The sample holds a few counts of this clone. The chain has TRBV5-1 and TRBJ2-1, with TRBD1 identical over 11 bases. With 1 base clipped from V and 7 bases from J, the junction kept 19 bases outside the gene matches. The V gene's germline CDR1 is SGHRS and CDR2 YFSETQ. The CDR3 spans 20 residues. CDR3 sequence: CASSLPQNPGTGGRRNEQFF. CDR3 coding DNA: TGCGCCAGCAGCTTGCCTCAAAACCCCGGGACAGGGGGAAGACGGAATGAGCAGTTCTTC.

The rearrangement links TRBV28 to TRBJ2-2; tentative D call: TRBD2 (6 bases). V was trimmed by 3 bases and J by 5 bases, leaving 10 bases between them. CDR1 is MDHEN and CDR2 is SYDVKM in the germline V gene. This CDR3 comprises 14 residues. Here the CDR3 reads CASSLFAGTGELFF. The CDR3 DNA sequence: TGTGCCAGCAGTTTGTTTGCGGGAACCGGGGAGCTGTTTTTT.

To note about this clone: Other nucleotide sequences from this sample produce the same CDR3. This chain links TRBV30 with TRBJ2-7; 7 bases are shared with TRBD1. CDR3 length: 13 residues. V gave up 2 bases and J gave up 3 bases; unmatched junction bases: 4. CDR1 and CDR2 (germline): GTSNPN, SVGIG (reference sequence). DNA for the CDR3: TGTGCCTGGAGTAAGGGGGCCAGCTACGAGCAGTACTTC. Translated, it gives CAWSKGASYEQYF.

Here the CDR3 reads CASSNRLRDRAFGYTF. Here the CDR3 DNA reads TGTGCCAGCAGCAATAGACTCCGAGACAGGGCTTTTGGCTACACCTTC. The rearrangement links TRBV5-8 to TRBJ1-2; TRBD1 agrees at 7 bases. Germline CDR1 reads SGHTS; CDR2 reads YDEGEE. Trimming cost V 4 bases and J 7 bases; bases outside gene matches: 16. The CDR3 has 16 residues. The full variable domain, in which reference TRBV5-8 and TRBJ1-2 provide the parts outside the CDR3, is EAGVTQSPTHLIKTRGQQATLRCSPISGHTSVYWYQQALGLGLQFLLWYDEGEERNRGNFPPRFSGRQFPNYSSELNVNALELEDSALYLCASSNRLRDRAFGYTFGSGTRLTVV.

This clone was picked up a small number of times. The chain carries TRBV5-1 and TRBJ2-5, with a weak D call TRBD1 (6 bases). The CDR3 totals 13 residues. From germline, CDR1 is SGHRS and CDR2 YFSETQ. Trimming pared 0 bases from V and 4 bases from J, leaving 7 bases between. CDR3 region: CASSLDRAETQYF. CDR3 in DNA: TGCGCCAGCAGCTTGGACAGGGCAGAGACCCAGTACTTC.

V gene TRBV10-3 combines with J gene TRBJ1-2; 7 nucleotides agree with TRBD1. Germline V gene data show CDR1 as ENHRY and CDR2 as SYGVKD. V lost 0 bases and J lost 8; bases outside the gene matches: 6. The CDR3 totals 14 residues. In DNA form, the CDR3 reads TGTGCCATCAGTGAGTCGAATCAGGGGGAAGGCTACACCTTC. Protein sequence: CAISESNQGEGYTF.

This chain uses TRBV5-4 with TRBJ2-7, with 9 nucleotides matching TRBD2. This CDR3 contains 16 residues. CDR1 is SGHNT and CDR2 is YYREEE in the germline V gene (reference sequence). V lost 0 bases to trimming and J lost 6 bases; unmatched junction nucleotides: 10. Written as DNA, the CDR3 is TGTGCCAGCAGCTTGGCCGGCGGGGGGGCGGTTCGCGAGCAGTACTTC. Its protein product is CASSLAGGGAVREQYF. Full variable domain (outside the CDR3, taken from reference TRBV5-4 and TRBJ2-7): ETGVTQSPTHLIKTRGQQVTLRCSSQSGHNTVSWYQQALGQGPQFIFQYYREEENGRGNFPPRFSGLQFPNYSSELNVNALELDDSALYLCASSLAGGGAVREQYFGPGTRLTVT.

This chain connects TRBV5-1 to TRBJ1-1, with D tentatively TRBD1 (6 bases). CDR1 is SGHRS, CDR2 YFSETQ, per germline. CDR3 length: 13 residues. The V and J ends lost 4 bases and 1 base respectively, with 8 bases between them. The CDR3 is CASSMTGNTEAFF. CDR3 bases: TGCGCCAGCAGCATGACAGGGAACACTGAAGCTTTCTTT. The full variable domain, in which reference TRBV5-1 and TRBJ1-1 provide the parts outside the CDR3, is KAGVTQTPRYLIKTRGQQVTLSCSPISGHRSVSWYQQTPGQGLQFLFEYFSETQRNKGNFPGRFSGRQFSNSRSEMNVSTLELGDSALYLCASSMTGNTEAFFGQGTRLTVV.

J is TRBJ1-5 and V is TRBV4-2; D might be TRBD1 (6 bases). This CDR3 has 16 residues. The V end was cut by 0 bases, the J end by 5 bases, with 14 bases between. The germline gives CDR1 LGHNA, CDR2 YNFKEQ. This CDR3 is CASSQDTGQSDQPQHF. Here the CDR3 DNA reads TGTGCCAGCAGCCAAGATACAGGGCAGTCGGATCAGCCCCAGCATTTT.

The chain combines TRBV6-5 with TRBJ1-2; 8 bases fit TRBD1. The CDR3 length is 13 residues. Germline-derived CDR1 and CDR2 are MNHEY and SVGAGI. V dropped 11 bases and J dropped 0; count of bases not matched to a gene: 5. The CDR3 is CAEGDRTNYGYTF. The CDR3 bases are TGTGCCGAGGGGGACAGGACTAACTATGGCTACACCTTC.

The rearrangement uses TRBV18 and TRBJ2-7; 9 bases align to TRBD1. Germline CDR1 reads KGHSH; CDR2 reads LQKENI. This CDR3 comprises 16 residues. The junction had 10 bases not matched to a gene; V was cut back by 4 bases and J by 3 bases. This CDR3 is CASSLAGQGQSYEQYF. The CDR3, as DNA: TGTGCCAGCTCACTCGCGGGACAGGGACAGAGCTACGAGCAGTACTTC.

The chain joins TRBV5-1 to TRBJ1-2; no clear D. The ends were cut back, 0 bases at V and 1 base at J, with 7 bases in the middle. CDR3 length equals 14 residues. Germline assignment: CDR1 SGHRS and CDR2 YFSETQ. The DNA for the CDR3 is TGCGCCAGCAGCTTGGACGCGCTTAACTATGGCTACACCTTC. Its protein is CASSLDALNYGYTF.

Comments on this clone: Within the sample, other DNA sequences also encode this same CDR3. The V and J genes are TRBV6-5 and TRBJ1-2, with D perhaps TRBD1 (5 bases). Germline loops: CDR1 MNHEY, CDR2 SVGAGI. The length of the CDR3 is 12 residues. Between the trimmed V and J ends, which lost 2 bases and 6 bases, there was a span of 7 bases. CDR3 sequence: CASSYEGDGYTF. CDR3 coding DNA: TGTGCCAGCAGTTACGAAGGGGATGGCTACACCTTC.

The J gene is TRBJ1-1, the V gene TRBV30, with 8 nucleotides matching TRBD1. The CDR3 consists of 14 residues. Germline lookup yields CDR1 GTSNPN and CDR2 SVGIG (reference sequence). Germline trimming cut 5 bases from V and 1 base from J; bases unmatched to any gene: 6. The CDR3 spells CAWGGQGGNTEAFF. The CDR3 DNA is TGTGCCTGGGGAGGACAGGGAGGGAACACTGAAGCTTTCTTT. Full variable domain (remainder filled in from reference TRBV30 and TRBJ1-1): SQTIHQWPATLVQPVGSPLSLECTVEGTSNPNLYWYRQAAGRGLQLLFYSVGIGQISSEVPQNLSASRPQDRQFILSSKKLLLSDSGFYLCAWGGQGGNTEAFFGQGTRLTVV.

This chain uses TRBV19 with TRBJ1-4; no firm D call. This CDR3 region has 12 residues. The ends were cut back, 3 bases at V and 8 bases at J, with 7 bases in the middle. Per germline, CDR1 LNHDA and CDR2 SQIVND (reference sequence). CDR3 region: CASSMTTEKLFF. CDR3 nucleotide sequence: TGTGCCAGTAGTATGACAACGGAAAAACTGTTTTTT.

This clone was observed a handful of times. The chain is built from TRBV19 and TRBJ1-1; D might be TRBD1 (5 bases). Trimming cost V 8 bases and J 0 bases, with 19 bases left between them. The germline CDR1 and CDR2 sequences are LNHDA and SQIVND (reference sequence). This CDR3 has 16 amino acids. The chain's CDR3 is CASGWGLPNMNTEAFF. The DNA for the CDR3 is TGTGCCAGTGGGTGGGGACTACCAAACATGAACACTGAAGCTTTCTTT. The full variable domain, in which reference TRBV19 and TRBJ1-1 provide the parts outside the CDR3, is DGGITQSPKYLFRKEGQNVTLSCEQNLNHDAMYWYRQDPGQGLRLIYYSQIVNDFQKGDIAEGYSVSREKKESFPLTVTSAQKNPTAFYLCASGWGLPNMNTEAFFGQGTRLTVV.

The rearrangement links TRBV7-2 to TRBJ2-1; 9 nucleotides agree with TRBD1. CDR3 length: 15 residues. Germline assignment: CDR1 SGHTA and CDR2 FQGNSA. Unmatched junction bases numbered 7, after V lost 5 bases and J lost 5 bases. The CDR3 here is CASSPDRGGHNEQFF. The CDR3 DNA is TGTGCCAGCAGCCCCGACAGGGGGGGGCACAATGAGCAGTTCTTC.

This clone has more than one count but fewer than ten. The chain joins TRBV7-3 to TRBJ1-5; no definite D call. Germline V CDR1 and CDR2: SGHTA, FQGTGA. The CDR3 contains 13 residues. The germline V and J ends were trimmed by 5 bases and 5 bases, with 10 bases remaining between them. The CDR3 DNA reads TGTGCCAGCAGCCAGCAGGTTGATCAGCCCCAGCATTTT. Its translation is CASSQQVDQPQHF.

The J gene is TRBJ1-1, the V gene TRBV5-5, with a tentative D call TRBD1 (6 bases). The V gene lost 4 bases and the J gene lost 2 bases, with 15 bases spanning the gap. The CDR3 is made up of 15 amino acids. CDR1 is SGHKS and CDR2 is YYEKEE in the germline V gene (reference sequence). The CDR3 DNA reads TGTGCCAGCAGCCCGTCGGGACAAATTAACACTGAAGCTTTCTTT. Its protein product is CASSPSGQINTEAFF. The entire variable domain, with the rest obtained from reference TRBV5-5 and TRBJ1-1, is as follows: DAGVTQSPTHLIKTRGQQVTLRCSPISGHKSVSWYQQVLGQGPQFIFQYYEKEERGRGNFPDRFSARQFPNYSSELNVNALLLGDSALYLCASSPSGQINTEAFFGQGTRLTVV.

This chain links TRBV5-1 with TRBJ1-4; D may be TRBD1 (6 bases). The CDR3 is made up of 13 amino acids. Per germline, CDR1 SGHRS and CDR2 YFSETQ. Trimming took 3 bases from V and 5 from J, leaving 8 bases between them. CDR3 region: CASSSDSNEKLFF. The CDR3 coding sequence is TGCGCCAGCAGCTCGGACAGCAATGAAAAACTGTTTTTT.

V and J are TRBV30 and TRBJ1-2; 8 bases align to TRBD1. The CDR3 extends over 16 amino acids. Trimming cost V 4 bases and J 3 bases; bases outside gene matches: 13. The germline V gene encodes CDR1 GTSNPN and CDR2 SVGIG (reference sequence). The DNA of the CDR3 is TGTGCCTGGATGCATACGACAGGGGACCTACACTATGGCTACACCTTC. Protein product: CAWMHTTGDLHYGYTF. The whole variable domain, filled in from reference TRBV30 and TRBJ1-2, reads SQTIHQWPATLVQPVGSPLSLECTVEGTSNPNLYWYRQAAGRGLQLLFYSVGIGQISSEVPQNLSASRPQDRQFILSSKKLLLSDSGFYLCAWMHTTGDLHYGYTFGSGTRLTVV.

A single count supports this clone. The chain has TRBV5-1 and TRBJ1-2, with 8 bases that match TRBD1. Looked up from germline, CDR1 is SGHRS and CDR2 is YFSETQ. V trimming: 0 bases; J trimming: 8 bases; junction bases outside the gene matches: 12. The CDR3 totals 16 residues. The CDR3 here is CASSLENPGGARGYTF. The CDR3 DNA follows: TGCGCCAGCAGCTTGGAAAACCCAGGGGGCGCCCGGGGCTACACCTTC.